Listed here are 19 T cell receptor beta chains from one sample, sequenced in a study of tumor and adjacent non-tumor tissue in lung cancer. The library came from three nested PCR rounds adapted from ARM-PCR protocols. TCRdb re-derived calls from the multiplex PCR reads in MiXCR, one entry per CDR3 protein. The table has more than 75,000 distinct CDR3 sequences, approximately 79% seen once. RNA was extracted from bulk tissue without any cell sorting. Sequencing used lung tumor tissue. These receptors were obtained from a woman in her forties or fifties with non-small cell lung cancer.

Points on this clonotype: At one of its ends the junction is not consistent with the germline gene, which may arise from a read error. The V call is TRBV5-5, the J call TRBJ2-3; no clear D gene. The CDR3 has 14 residues. Germline assignment: CDR1 SGHKS and CDR2 YYEKEE (reference sequence). The CDR3 sequence is CASSLVAITDTQCF. CDR3 DNA: TGTGCCAGCAGCTTGGTTGCGATAACAGATACGCAGTGTTTT.

Details on this clonotype: Sequence at one end of the junction differs from germline and may be a read error. V usage is TRBV6-6 and J usage is TRBJ1-5, with D uncertain. The length of the CDR3 is 16 residues. Germline CDR1 is MNHNY and CDR2 is SVGAGI (reference sequence). In DNA form, the CDR3 reads TGTACCAGCAGTTACTGGGCAGATGAGTTCAATCAGCTCCAGCATTTT. Its protein is CTSSYWADEFNQLQHF.

This chain links TRBV7-3 with TRBJ2-7, with D possibly matching TRBD1 (5 bases). Germline CDR1 reads SGHTA; CDR2 reads FQGTGA. The CDR3 runs 16 residues. V was shortened by 3 bases and J by 5 bases, with 20 bases between the two germline ends. CDR3 sequence: CASSFVRAGQSHEQYF. The CDR3 coding sequence is TGTGCCAGCAGCTTTGTACGGGCAGGGCAGAGCCACGAGCAGTACTTC. The full variable domain, completed using reference TRBV7-3 and TRBJ2-7, is GAGVSQTPSNKVTEKGKYVELRCDPISGHTALYWYRQSLGQGPEFLIYFQGTGAADDSGLPNDRFFAVRPEGSVSTLKIQRTERGDSAVYLCASSFVRAGQSHEQYFGPGTRLTVT.

The V call is TRBV20-1, the J call TRBJ2-5; no firm D call. The CDR3 has 14 residues. Germline CDR1 is DFQATT and CDR2 is SNEGSKA (reference sequence). Between the trimmed V and J ends, which lost 3 bases and 4 bases, there was a span of 15 bases. CDR3 sequence: CSASHQQRIETQYF. The DNA for the CDR3 is TGCAGTGCTAGTCATCAACAGCGAATAGAGACCCAGTACTTC.

Notes on this clonotype: A read error may produce the germline difference seen at one junction end. The V call is TRBV4-1, the J call TRBJ2-1; TRBD1 matches 9 bases. The germline gives CDR1 MGHRA, CDR2 YSYEKL. This CDR3 has 16 amino acids. The CDR3 region has the DNA TGCGCTACCACCTATGGGGACAGGGTCGGTAACAATGAGCAGCTCTTC. Translation gives CATTYGDRVGNNEQLF.

To note about this clonotype: At one end the junction does not follow the germline gene, possibly because of a read error. V gene TRBV29-1 combines with J gene TRBJ2-1, with D maybe TRBD2 (6 bases). The V gene's germline CDR1 is SQVTM and CDR2 ANQGSEA. The CDR3 has 15 amino acids. The CDR3 region has the DNA TGCAGCGTTGAACTTCCGGCGGGACCCCAGGATGAGCGGTTATTC. Its translation is CSVELPAGPQDERLF.

On this clonotype itself: This is likely a read error, given that the CDR3 carries no conserved phenylalanine or tryptophan at its end. The rearrangement links TRBV20-1 to TRBJ2-7; TRBD2 matches 7 bases. The CDR3 runs to 14 residues. The V segment lost 6 bases and the J segment 4 bases; nucleotides outside the gene matches: 12. The germline CDR1 and CDR2 sequences are DFQATT and SNEGSKA (reference sequence). For the CDR3, the DNA is TGCAGTGCGGCGCCTAGCGGAACCCCTTACGAGCAGTACATC. Its translation: CSAAPSGTPYEQYI.

Regarding this clonotype: The conserved phenylalanine or tryptophan is not found at the CDR3 terminus, so this likely reflects a read error. V and J are TRBV20-1 and TRBJ1-5, with D unresolved. Germline V CDR1 and CDR2: DFQATT, SNEGSKA (reference sequence). This CDR3 is built from 16 residues. The CDR3 bases are TGCAGAGCTAGAGAAGTCTCCGGCCATAGCAATCAGCCCCAGCATTGT. It specifies CRAREVSGHSNQPQHC.

Comments on this clonotype: Lacking the conserved final phenylalanine or tryptophan, this CDR3 likely reflects a read error. The chain links TRBV24-1 to TRBJ2-1; D is uncertain. V was trimmed by 8 bases and J by 1 base, leaving 17 bases between them. The CDR3 is 16 amino acids. Germline assignment: CDR1 KGHDR and CDR2 SFDVKD. As DNA, the CDR3 is TGTGCCACCATTAAGGCCAGCAACAGATCCTACAATGAGCAGTTCTTG. Translated, it gives CATIKASNRSYNEQFL.

Comment on this clonotype: A read error may account for a junction end that differs from germline. The genes are TRBV28 and TRBJ2-2; a weak D match, TRBD1 (6 bases). There are 14 residues in the CDR3. Per germline, CDR1 MDHEN and CDR2 SYDVKM. This CDR3 is CATNWGLNTGELFF. CDR3 nucleotide sequence: TGTGCCACCAACTGGGGGCTGAACACCGGGGAGTTGTTTTTT.

The chain combines TRBV6-5 with TRBJ2-7; TRBD1 might be the D (5 bases). V lost 6 bases, J lost 0 bases, and 12 bases lay in between. The CDR3 loop spans 14 amino acids. Germline CDR1 reads MNHEY; CDR2 reads SVGAGI. This CDR3 reads CASRRTTSSYEQYF. CDR3 sequence (DNA): TGTGCCAGCAGGCGGACAACAAGCTCCTACGAGCAGTACTTC.

The rearrangement joins TRBV6-6 to TRBJ1-1; D is undetermined. The germline V and J ends were trimmed by 7 bases and 4 bases, with 19 bases remaining between them. The CDR3 has 15 residues. The germline gives CDR1 MNHNY, CDR2 SVGAGI (reference sequence). CDR3 amino acids: CASNERPLRVTEAFF. CDR3 sequence (DNA): TGTGCCAGCAACGAACGGCCTCTCCGTGTCACTGAAGCTTTCTTT.

In the case of this clonotype: Mismatch with germline at one junction end may stem from a read error. The chain recombines TRBV29-1 with TRBJ2-7, with D perhaps TRBD2 (5 bases). Germline CDR1 is SQVTM and CDR2 is ANQGSEA. The CDR3 sequence is 14 residues long. CDR3 amino acids: CSVVGIEGVGEHYF. In DNA form, the CDR3 reads TGCAGCGTCGTAGGGATAGAGGGTGTTGGCGAGCACTACTTC.

This rearrangement joins TRBV4-1 to TRBJ2-3; 7 bases map to TRBD2. Germline-derived CDR1 and CDR2 are MGHRA and YSYEKL. Trimming removed 6 bases from V and 1 base from J; junction bases left unmatched: 16. This CDR3 contains 18 residues. The DNA for the CDR3 is TGCGCCAGCAGTCAAATGCTTTTGACTAGCTGGGGCACAGATACGCAGTATTTT. Protein product: CASSQMLLTSWGTDTQYF.

Note on this clonotype: One end of the junction fails to match germline, which may point to a read error. V gene TRBV6-2 or TRBV6-3 combines with J gene TRBJ2-7; D remains unclear. Germline V gene lookup returns CDR1 MNHEY and CDR2 SVGEGT. The CDR3 runs 11 residues. CDR3 sequence: CACSYNHEQYF. The CDR3, as DNA: TGTGCCTGCAGTTACAACCACGAGCAATACTTC.

On this clonotype itself: At one boundary the junction diverges from the germline segment, which might be a read error. CDR3 residues: CAISVRLAGGLNEQFF. The DNA for the CDR3 is TGTGCCATCAGTGTTCGACTAGCGGGAGGGTTGAATGAGCAGTTCTTC. The chain couples TRBV24-1 to TRBJ2-1; 14 nucleotides agree with TRBD2. There are 16 residues in the CDR3. The germline V gene encodes CDR1 KGHDR and CDR2 SFDVKD.

J is TRBJ1-4 and V is TRBV6-2 or TRBV6-3, with D possibly matching TRBD1 (5 bases). From germline, CDR1 is MNHEY and CDR2 SVGEGT. The CDR3 is 13 residues long. DNA for the CDR3: TGTGCAAGGAGCCATGGGGCAGCTGAAAAACTGTTTTTT. Amino acids: CARSHGAAEKLFF.

The rearrangement joins TRBV4-1 to TRBJ2-3; no firm D call. The J call may be incorrect, as the DNA end agrees better with TRBJ1-5. CDR1 MGHRA and CDR2 YSYEKL come from the germline V gene. This CDR3 contains 14 residues. As DNA, the CDR3 is TGCGCCAGCAGCCACCCGTTAGTGGGAGATATGCAGCATTTT. Translating it yields CASSHPLVGDMQHF.

The chain employs TRBV4-2 and TRBJ2-7, with 8 positions matching TRBD2. The germline CDR1 and CDR2 sequences are LGHNA and YNFKEQ. This CDR3 spans 14 amino acids. In nucleotides, the CDR3 is TGTATCAGCAGCGGGGGAGCGGGGACCCACGAGCAGTACTTC. This gives the protein CISSGGAGTHEQYF.